This TCR beta chain is drawn from a study of graft-versus-host responses after intestinal transplantation (dated by TCRdb to the early 2020s). In the study overall: The transplants that recipients got were multivisceral, liver-intestinal, or isolated intestinal. Donor T cell macrochimerism was defined as a peak of at least 4% donor T cells among recipient peripheral blood mononuclear cells. A cohort of roughly 25 intestinal transplant recipients, including one retransplant, was enrolled, and a few patients lacking pretransplant specimens were excluded. Instead of going to the commercial service, samples from a few later patients were sequenced in-house on an Illumina MiSeq and processed with MiXCR. Graft-versus-host and host-versus-graft alloreactive T cell clones were tracked in the graft, circulation and bone marrow after intestinal transplantation using bulk TCR-beta CDR3 sequencing. To identify alloreactive clones, pre-transplant mixed lymphocyte reaction products were sequenced and compared with unstimulated pre-transplant donor and recipient T cells. Every recipient was given anti-thymocyte globulin induction, followed by around three years of maintenance tacrolimus and steroids. Study-wide findings and limitations: Peak levels of circulating GvH clones were associated with declines in HvG clones early after transplant. Conclusions were limited by the relatively low number and heterogeneity of intestinal transplant patients. GvH clones were detected in recipient bone marrow, and some of these GvH clones were observed earlier in ileal mucosa or blood, consistent with an intestinal mucosal origin. In patients with donor T cell macrochimerism, the allografts had high GvH to HvG T cell clonal ratios.

What the time point label conveys for this sample: cells obtained before transplantation from donor or recipient. In mixed lymphocyte reactions, some 200,000 CFSE-labeled pre-transplant responders were plated with some 200,000 irradiated violet-dye-labeled stimulators and cultured for 5 to 6 days. Proliferating CD3+CD4+CFSE-low and CD3+CD8+CFSE-low responder cells were FACS-sorted on a BD Influx sorter after the mixed lymphocyte reaction. At the junction V is shortened by 4 bases and J by 4 bases; bases outside the gene matches: 2. Inclusive of the bounding cysteine and phenylalanine, the CDR3 is 13 residues long. The retained sequence is limited to the CDR3, 39 bases, with the frame set at the first base. As encoded in the germline V gene, CDR1 is SGHRS while CDR2 is YFSETQ. Worth noting for this clone: No per-base quality is available; no much larger clone lies one base away.

The library was produced with the immunoSEQ multiplex PCR assay. For most patients, genomic DNA was isolated with the Qiagen DNeasy Blood and Tissue Kit and sent frozen to Adaptive Biotechnologies for TCR sequencing. High-throughput TCR-beta CDR3 sequencing of genomic DNA from most patients was performed by Adaptive Biotechnologies. The study's own analysis went as follows. TCR sequencing data were retrieved from Adaptive's ImmunoSEQ software for 15 to 20 patients, whereas three other patients were processed with MiXCR and VDJtools. CD4 versus CD8 sorting errors were corrected by removing sequences found in both subsets at a frequency ratio below 5:1. CDR3 nucleotide sequences shared by donor and recipient were removed because the origin of these sequences could not be assigned. Alloreactive clones required at least 2-fold expansion over unstimulated cells and minimum CFSE-low frequency of 0.002% (template counts) or 0.001% (read counts). Mappable clones were those detected in sequenced pre-transplant spleen, lymph node, or MLR CFSE-low populations of the donor or recipient. Cumulative frequency of alloreactive clones was calculated as a percentage of all sequences weighted by copy number. The table comes from immuneACCESS by way of TCRdb, which keeps in-frame sequences with V and J called. Part of the clones is missing from these tables; in studies checked, under half for an unresolved V gene and the rest for unknown reasons. The V and J calls and clone size were taken over from that table, and D and trimming were inferred from the DNA. The sample includes some 24,000 clones, with roughly 42% observed a single time. The ten largest clones capture more than 0.55% of the sample.

The clonotype comes from a human patient who received an intestinal transplant. The rearrangement joined TRBV5-1 to TRBJ2-1; 7 central nucleotides agree with TRBD2. The sequences come from alloreactive CD4+ T cells from a mixed lymphocyte reaction culture, collected before intestinal transplant. The label giving this sample's cell subset or site can be read as: CFSE-low proliferating T cells sorted from approximately 6-day pre-transplant mixed lymphocyte reaction (GvH or HvG direction). The nucleotide sequence reads as follows: TGCGCCAGCAGCCGGGACTATTACAATGAGCAGTTCTTC. Its protein product is CASSRDYYNEQFF.